This entry concerns a single TCR beta chain. What it binds is unknown. V shed 4 bases and J shed 3 bases, with 10 bases lying between them. The CDR3 length is 12 residues. The germline V gene has CDR1 SQVTM and CDR2 ANQGSEA. TCRdb re-called the RT-PCR reads through MiXCR, storing one row per CDR3 protein. The table records about 16,000 distinct CDR3 sequences, roughly 80% of them present only once. These data belong to a study of yellow fever vaccine responses in identical twins. Study-wide results and caveats: Twins reportedly showed a vaccine T cell response that seemed partly convergent and partly personalized.

The sequences come from T cells from blood (PBMCs), unsorted or a sorted subset (not recorded which), collected before or after yellow fever vaccination (not recorded which). The chain couples TRBV29-1 to TRBJ2-7, with a possible D match to TRBD2 (6 bases). This TCR came from a woman between 18 and 29 years old who received the yellow fever vaccine. DNA for the CDR3: TGCAGCGTTGTTGGTAGCGGCTACGAGCAGTACTTC. It specifies CSVVGSGYEQYF.